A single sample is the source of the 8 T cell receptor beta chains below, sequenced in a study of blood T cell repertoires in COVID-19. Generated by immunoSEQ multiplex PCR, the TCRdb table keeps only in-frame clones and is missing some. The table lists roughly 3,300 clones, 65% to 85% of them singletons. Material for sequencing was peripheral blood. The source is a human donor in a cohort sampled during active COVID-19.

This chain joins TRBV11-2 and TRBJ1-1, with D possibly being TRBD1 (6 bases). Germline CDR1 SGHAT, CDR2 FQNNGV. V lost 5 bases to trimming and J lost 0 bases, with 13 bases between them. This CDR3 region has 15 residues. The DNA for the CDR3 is TGTGCCAGCAGCCCAGGAGGGGGGGTGAACACTGAAGCTTTCTTT. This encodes CASSPGGGVNTEAFF. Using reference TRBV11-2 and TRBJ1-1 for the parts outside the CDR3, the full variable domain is EAGVAQSPRYKIIEKRQSVAFWCNPISGHATLYWYQQILGQGPKLLIQFQNNGVVDDSQLPKDRFSAERLKGVDSTLKIQPAKLEDSAVYLCASSPGGGVNTEAFFGQGTRLTVV.

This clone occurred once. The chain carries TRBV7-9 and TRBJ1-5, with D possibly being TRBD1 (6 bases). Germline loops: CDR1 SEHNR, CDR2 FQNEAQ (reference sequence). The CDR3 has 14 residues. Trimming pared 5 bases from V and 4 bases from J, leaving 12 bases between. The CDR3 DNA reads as TGTGCCAGCAGCCCGGGGGGCCCGAATCAGCCCCAGCATTTT. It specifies CASSPGGPNQPQHF.

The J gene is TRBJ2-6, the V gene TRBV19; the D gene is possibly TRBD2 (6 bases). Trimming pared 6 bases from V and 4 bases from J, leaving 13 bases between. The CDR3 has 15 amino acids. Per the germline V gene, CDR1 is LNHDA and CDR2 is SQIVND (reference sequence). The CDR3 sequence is CASSLGRSGANVLTF. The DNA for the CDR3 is TGTGCCAGTAGCTTAGGGAGGTCCGGGGCCAACGTCCTGACTTTC.

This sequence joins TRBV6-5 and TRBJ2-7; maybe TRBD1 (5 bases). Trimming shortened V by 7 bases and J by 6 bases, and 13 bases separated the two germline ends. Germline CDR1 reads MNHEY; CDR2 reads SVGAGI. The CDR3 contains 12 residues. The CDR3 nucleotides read TGTGCCAGCAAAAGGGGAAGTAGCGAGCAGTACTTC. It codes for CASKRGSSEQYF.

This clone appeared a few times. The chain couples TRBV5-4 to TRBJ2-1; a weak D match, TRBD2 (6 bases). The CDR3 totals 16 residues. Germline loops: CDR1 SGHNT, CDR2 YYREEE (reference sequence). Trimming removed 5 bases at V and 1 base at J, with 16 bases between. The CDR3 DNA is TGTGCCAGCAGATACGTAGGCGCGGGGTCCTACAATGAGCAGTTCTTC. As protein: CASRYVGAGSYNEQFF.

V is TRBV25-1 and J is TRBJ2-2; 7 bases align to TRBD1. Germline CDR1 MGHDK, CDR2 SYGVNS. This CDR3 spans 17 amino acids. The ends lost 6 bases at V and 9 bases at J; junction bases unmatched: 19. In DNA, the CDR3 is TGTGCCAGCAGGGCACCGGAGACAGGGCCCGCTACTAGGGAGCTGTTTTTT. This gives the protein CASRAPETGPATRELFF.

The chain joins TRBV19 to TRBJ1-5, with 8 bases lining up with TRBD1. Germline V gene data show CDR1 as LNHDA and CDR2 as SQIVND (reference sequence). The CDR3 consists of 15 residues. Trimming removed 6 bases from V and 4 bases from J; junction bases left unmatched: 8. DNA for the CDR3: TGTGCCAGTAGCCAAAGACAGGGGAGGAATCAGCCCCAGCATTTT. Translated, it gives CASSQRQGRNQPQHF.

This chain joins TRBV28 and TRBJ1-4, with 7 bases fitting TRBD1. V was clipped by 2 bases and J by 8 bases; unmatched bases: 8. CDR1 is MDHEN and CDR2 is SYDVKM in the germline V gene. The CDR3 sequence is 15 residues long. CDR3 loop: CASSLAGQSVEKLFF. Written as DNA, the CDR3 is TGTGCCAGCAGTTTAGCGGGACAGAGTGTAGAAAAACTGTTTTTT.